The TCR beta chain under discussion was sequenced for a study of cytomegalovirus exposure and HLA in healthy donors. The trim removed 4 bases at V and 8 bases at J, leaving 4 bases unmatched. In germline, CDR1 is MNHEY, CDR2 SVGAGI. The CDR3 length is 13 residues. The primer mix had 60 Vbeta and 13 Jbeta primers. Per the study methods: In a later analysis, of around 80 million unique beta chains, some 10 million appeared in at least two donors. Assay: immunoSEQ multiplex PCR; the TCRdb copy retains only in-frame clones and omits some. V and J calls plus clone size are reproduced from that table; the DNA served to infer D and trimming. The sample has approximately 170,000 clones; about 84% are singletons.

This chain uses TRBV6-5 with TRBJ1-5, with 8 bases matching TRBD1. The sample consisted of PBMCs. The clonotype was recovered from a man between 45 and 60 years old in good health and CMV-seropositive. This chain's CDR3 is CASSSDRAEPQHF. The CDR3 coding sequence is TGTGCCAGCAGTTCGGACAGGGCGGAGCCCCAGCATTTT.